The sequence of this T cell receptor beta chain was determined in a study of blood T cell repertoires in COVID-19. Study overall: From the United States, Italy and Spain came samples of acute and convalescent COVID-19.

In terms of age and location, participants ranged from roughly 18 to 95 years and lived in about two dozen US areas. What the recovered Cohort 3 donors had was two negative PCRs, clearance, or symptom resolution. Authors' analysis steps: Reference gene primers were amplified, and this amplification served to estimate nucleated cell counts. The repertoire was sequenced with immunoSEQ multiplex PCR; TCRdb's copy has only in-frame clones and lacks some. That table is the source of V, J and clone size, and D and trimming were worked out from the DNA. The sample includes approximately 160,000 clones, 80% to 90% seen only once; the top ten take around 7.7%. Germline V gives CDR1 SEHNR, CDR2 FQNEAQ (reference sequence). CDR3 length: 13 residues. The V and J ends lost 2 bases and 1 base respectively, with 6 bases between them.

This rearrangement joins TRBV7-9 to TRBJ2-7; D remains ambiguous. The specimen was PBMCs or T cells enriched from blood (not recorded which). The sequence was collected from a man aged 45-60 years who had recovered from COVID-19. This chain's CDR3 is CASSLRESYEQYF. In DNA form, the CDR3 reads TGTGCCAGCAGCTTACGCGAATCCTACGAGCAGTACTTC.